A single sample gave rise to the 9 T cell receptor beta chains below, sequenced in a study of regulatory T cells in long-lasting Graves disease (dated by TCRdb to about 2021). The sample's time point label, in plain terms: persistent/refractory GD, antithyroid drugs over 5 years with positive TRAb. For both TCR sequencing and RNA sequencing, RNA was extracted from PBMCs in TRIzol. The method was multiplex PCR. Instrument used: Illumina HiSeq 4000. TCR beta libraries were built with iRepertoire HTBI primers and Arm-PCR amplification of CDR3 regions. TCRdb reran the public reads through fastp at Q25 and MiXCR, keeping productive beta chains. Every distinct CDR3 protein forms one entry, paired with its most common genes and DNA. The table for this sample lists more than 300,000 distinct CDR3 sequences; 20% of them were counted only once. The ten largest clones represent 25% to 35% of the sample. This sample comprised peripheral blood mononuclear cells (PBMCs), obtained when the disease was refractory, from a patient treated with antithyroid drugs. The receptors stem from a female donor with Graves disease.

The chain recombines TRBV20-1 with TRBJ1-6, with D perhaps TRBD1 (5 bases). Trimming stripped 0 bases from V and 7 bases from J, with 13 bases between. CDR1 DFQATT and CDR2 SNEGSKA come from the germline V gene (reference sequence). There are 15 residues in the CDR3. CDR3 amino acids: CSARDLLAGNSPLHF. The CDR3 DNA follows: TGCAGTGCTAGAGATCTTTTGGCAGGGAATTCACCCCTCCACTTT.

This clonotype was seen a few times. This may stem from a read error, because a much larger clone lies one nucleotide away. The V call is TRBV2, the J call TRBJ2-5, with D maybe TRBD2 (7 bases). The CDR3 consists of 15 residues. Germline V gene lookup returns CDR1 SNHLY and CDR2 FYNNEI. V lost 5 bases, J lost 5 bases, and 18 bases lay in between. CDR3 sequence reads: CASSSRGAGRETQYF. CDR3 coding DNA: TGTGCCAGCAGTTCCCGGGGGGCGGGTCGGGAGACCCAGTACTTC.

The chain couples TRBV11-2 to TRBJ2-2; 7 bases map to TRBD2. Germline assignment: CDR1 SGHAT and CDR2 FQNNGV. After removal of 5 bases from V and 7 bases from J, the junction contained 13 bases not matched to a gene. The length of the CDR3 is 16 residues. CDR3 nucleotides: TGTGCCAGCAGCCCACGACGCGGGAGAGAGGTCGGGGAGCTGTTTTTT. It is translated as CASSPRRGREVGELFF.

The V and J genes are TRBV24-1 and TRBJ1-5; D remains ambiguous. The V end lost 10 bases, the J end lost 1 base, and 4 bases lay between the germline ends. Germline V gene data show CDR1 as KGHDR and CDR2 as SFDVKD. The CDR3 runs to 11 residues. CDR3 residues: CATGSNQPQHF. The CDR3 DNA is TGTGCCACAGGAAGCAATCAGCCCCAGCATTTT.

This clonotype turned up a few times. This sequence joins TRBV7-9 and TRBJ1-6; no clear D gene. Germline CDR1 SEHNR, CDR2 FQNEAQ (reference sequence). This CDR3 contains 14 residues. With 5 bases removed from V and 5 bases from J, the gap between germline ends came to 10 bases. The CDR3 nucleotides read TGTGCCAGCAGCCCTGGACGGGATAATTCACCCCTCCACTTT. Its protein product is CASSPGRDNSPLHF.

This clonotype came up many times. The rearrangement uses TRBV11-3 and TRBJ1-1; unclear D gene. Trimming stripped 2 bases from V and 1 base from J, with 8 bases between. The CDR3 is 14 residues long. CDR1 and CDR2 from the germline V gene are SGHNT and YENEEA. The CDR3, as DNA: TGTGCCAGCAGCTTAACACGGGCGAACACTGAAGCTTTCTTT. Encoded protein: CASSLTRANTEAFF.

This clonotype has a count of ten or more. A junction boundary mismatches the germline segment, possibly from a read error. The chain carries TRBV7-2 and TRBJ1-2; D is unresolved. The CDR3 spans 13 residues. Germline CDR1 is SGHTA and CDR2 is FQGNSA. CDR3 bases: TGTGCCAGCAGTTTAGGGAGGGCATATGGCTACACCTTC. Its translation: CASSLGRAYGYTF.

The CDR3, as DNA: TGTGCCAGCAGTCGGGGACTAGCGGGACCCAGCACAGATACGCAGTATTTT. Amino acids: CASSRGLAGPSTDTQYF. This chain joins TRBV2 and TRBJ2-3, with 13 bases that match TRBD2. The CDR3 totals 17 residues. Germline trimming cut 5 bases from V and 0 bases from J; bases unmatched to any gene: 5. From germline, CDR1 is SNHLY and CDR2 FYNNEI.

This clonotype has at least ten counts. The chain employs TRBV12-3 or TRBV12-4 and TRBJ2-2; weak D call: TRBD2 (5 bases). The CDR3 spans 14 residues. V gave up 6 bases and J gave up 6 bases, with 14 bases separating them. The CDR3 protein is CASRLVGGPGELFF. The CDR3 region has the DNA TGTGCCAGCAGACTAGTAGGCGGACCCGGGGAGCTGTTTTTT.